These 18 T cell receptor beta chains were sequenced from one sample in a study of tumor and adjacent non-tumor tissue in lung cancer. A modified ARM-PCR protocol with three rounds of nested PCR amplified TCRbeta. Via MiXCR, TCRdb re-called the multiplex PCR reads, giving one row per CDR3 protein. The sample contains some 80,000 distinct CDR3 sequences, less than 85% of which appear only once. No cell sorting was done before RNA was extracted from the tissue. More than 3 cm separated this lung sample from the edge of the tumor. Sample: distant non-tumor lung tissue. These receptors were obtained from a man in his 70s with non-small cell lung cancer.

Remarks on this clonotype: The junction departs from the called germline gene at one end, perhaps through a read error. The J gene is TRBJ2-4, the V gene TRBV6-2 or TRBV6-3; tentative D call: TRBD1 (5 bases). Per germline, CDR1 MNHEY and CDR2 SVGEGT. This CDR3 is built from 14 residues. The CDR3 is CASSSFGHGDIQYF. CDR3 DNA sequence: TGTGCAAGCAGTTCTTTTGGACATGGGGACATTCAGTACTTC.

Points on this clonotype: The junction shows a germline mismatch at one end, possibly a read error. The chain links TRBV11-2 to TRBJ2-3, with 7 bases identical to TRBD1. The CDR3 consists of 14 residues. Germline V CDR1 and CDR2: SGHAT, FQNNGV. The CDR3 here is CASSSQGLSGTQYF. DNA for the CDR3: TGTGCCAGCAGCTCACAGGGGCTCTCAGGTACGCAATATTTT.

On this clonotype: One junction end does not reproduce the germline sequence, and a read error may be involved. The chain has TRBV29-1 and TRBJ1-2, with D hard to call. The CDR3 sequence is 13 residues long. CDR1 and CDR2 (germline): SQVTM, ANQGSEA. CDR3 protein: CSVPQTGAYSYTF. CDR3 nucleotides: TGCAGCGTTCCCCAGACGGGAGCCTATAGCTACACGTTC.

This clonotype was seen only once. At one of its ends the junction is not consistent with the germline gene, which may arise from a read error. The gene calls are TRBV5-1 and TRBJ1-6; TRBD1 aligns across 11 bases. The germline gives CDR1 SGHRS, CDR2 YFSETQ. The CDR3 is 17 residues long. DNA for the CDR3: TGCGCCGGCAGCTTGATCGGACAGGGGGCTTCCAATTCACCCCTCCAATTT. Amino acid sequence: CAGSLIGQGASNSPLQF.

The rearrangement joins TRBV2 to TRBJ2-5; D gene unclear. The V gene's germline CDR1 is SNHLY and CDR2 FYNNEI. Trimming cost V 5 bases and J 5 bases, with 9 bases left between them. This CDR3 is built from 12 residues. The CDR3 nucleotides read TGTGCCAGCAGTCTAACGTTGGAGACCCAGTACTTC. Its translation: CASSLTLETQYF.

Notes on this clonotype: At one of its ends the junction is not consistent with the germline gene, which may arise from a read error. The chain is built from TRBV6-2 or TRBV6-3 and TRBJ2-1, with 7 bases fitting TRBD2. This CDR3 region has 13 residues. The germline V gene has CDR1 MNHEY and CDR2 SVGEGT. The CDR3 region is CASRPTSENEQLF. The CDR3 nucleotides read TGTGCCAGCAGGCCAACTAGCGAAAATGAGCAGTTATTC.

About this clonotype itself: As the CDR3 is not closed by the conserved phenylalanine or tryptophan, this likely results from a read error. The rearrangement joins TRBV4-1 to TRBJ1-1; no reliable D call. The CDR3 spans 11 residues. Per the germline V gene, CDR1 is MGHRA and CDR2 is YSYEKL. CDR3 amino acids: CASSQDGEAFL. The CDR3 nucleotides are TGCGCCAGCAGTCAAGATGGGGAAGCTTTCTTA.

The chain recombines TRBV12-3 or TRBV12-4 with TRBJ1-3; no reliable D call. The CDR3 has 12 amino acids. The V end was cut by 7 bases, the J end by 4 bases, with 8 bases between. CDR3 sequence (DNA): TGTGCCAGCACATCCCCGGGAAACACCATATATTTT. Protein product: CASTSPGNTIYF.

This clonotype was seen a few times. A much larger clone differs from this one at a single base, so this may be a read error. The chain recombines TRBV6-5 with TRBJ1-1; D not resolved. The CDR3 contains 14 residues. Germline V CDR1 and CDR2: MNHEY, SVGAGI. CDR3 sequence reads: CVSSIVDANTEAFF. The DNA for the CDR3 is TGTGTCAGTTCGATCGTTGACGCAAACACTGAAGCTTTCTTT.

In the case of this clonotype: One junction end does not reproduce the germline sequence, and a read error may be involved. The gene calls are TRBV6-2 or TRBV6-3 and TRBJ2-4; 7 nucleotides align to TRBD1. The CDR3 has 14 amino acids. Germline V gene data show CDR1 as MNHEY and CDR2 as SVGEGT. The CDR3 reads CASGPVTGENVQYF. The CDR3 region has the DNA TGTGCCAGCGGACCGGTTACAGGGGAAAACGTTCAGTACTTC.

The chain couples TRBV10-3 to TRBJ1-6; TRBD1 aligns across 7 bases. The CDR3 runs to 14 residues. J lost 6 bases, V lost 7 bases, and 6 bases had no gene match. The germline V gene has CDR1 ENHRY and CDR2 SYGVKD. The CDR3 protein is CAINGQEPNSPLHF. Written as DNA, the CDR3 is TGTGCCATCAATGGACAGGAACCTAATTCACCCCTCCACTTT.

V usage is TRBV4-2 and J usage is TRBJ2-1; TRBD1 might be the D (5 bases). The CDR3 sequence is 20 residues long. The V gene lost 0 bases and the J gene lost 2 bases, with 23 bases spanning the gap. Germline V CDR1 and CDR2: LGHNA, YNFKEQ. The CDR3 here is CASSQDGAVLWVRTYNEQFF. The CDR3, as DNA: TGTGCCAGCAGCCAAGATGGGGCGGTTCTGTGGGTTAGGACCTACAATGAGCAGTTCTTC.

This chain uses TRBV12-3 or TRBV12-4 with TRBJ2-2, with D possibly being TRBD2 (6 bases). V lost 4 bases, J lost 4 bases, and 13 bases lay in between. The CDR3 has 15 residues. The CDR3 loop reads CASSYNAGGTGELFF. CDR3 nucleotide sequence: TGTGCCAGCAGTTATAATGCCGGGGGCACCGGGGAGCTGTTTTTT.

With respect to this clonotype: Germline is not matched at one junction end, which may reflect a read error. The chain links TRBV6-5 to TRBJ2-3; TRBD1 is a possible D gene (6 bases). Germline CDR1 reads MNHEY; CDR2 reads SVGAGI. The CDR3 consists of 14 residues. Here the CDR3 reads CASSSRTVTETQYF. For the CDR3, the DNA is TGTGCCAGTAGTTCAAGGACAGTCACAGAAACGCAGTATTTT.

This clonotype is a singleton in its sample. The junction departs from the called germline gene at one end, perhaps through a read error. V usage is TRBV4-1 and J usage is TRBJ2-5, with D hard to call. Germline V lookup: CDR1 MGHRA, CDR2 YSYEKL. The CDR3 has 16 residues. Written as DNA, the CDR3 is TGCGCCAGCGGCCAAGATTCCTTGGGGTACCAAGAGACCCAGTACTTC. It codes for CASGQDSLGYQETQYF.

Note on this clonotype: As the CDR3 is not closed by the conserved phenylalanine or tryptophan, this likely results from a read error. The chain uses TRBV4-1 and TRBJ2-7, with TRBD2 matching over 10 bases. There are 16 residues in the CDR3. CDR1 is MGHRA and CDR2 is YSYEKL in the germline V gene. V lost 9 bases to trimming and J lost 5 bases; unmatched junction nucleotides: 16. The CDR3 is CASIRTLAGEGDEQYS. In DNA, the CDR3 is TGCGCCAGTATCCGGACTCTAGCGGGAGAGGGGGACGAGCAGTACTCC.

Note on this clonotype: The junction departs from germline at one end; a sequencing error may be responsible. CDR3 DNA sequence: TGCAGCGTGGAGTTGTGGAGTTCCTACAATGAGCAGGTCTTC. The encoded protein is CSVELWSSYNEQVF. The chain uses TRBV29-1 and TRBJ2-1; D not certain. Germline V CDR1 and CDR2: SQVTM, ANQGSEA. The CDR3 extends over 14 amino acids.

As regards this clonotype: The germline gene is not matched at one end of the junction; a read error may be the cause. The rearrangement uses TRBV11-3 and TRBJ2-3; a weak D match, TRBD2 (5 bases). The CDR3 spans 15 residues. Germline lookup yields CDR1 SGHNT and CDR2 YENEEA. The DNA for the CDR3 is TGTGGCATCACCCGTCGGGAAGTAAGCACAGATATGCAGTATTTT. Its translation: CGITRREVSTDMQYF. Full variable domain (remainder filled in from reference TRBV11-3 and TRBJ2-3): EAGVVQSPRYKIIEKKQPVAFWCNPISGHNTLYWYLQNLGQGPELLIRYENEEAVDDSQLPKDRFSAERLKGVDSTLKIQPAELGDSAVYLCGITRREVSTDMQYFGPGTRLTVL.